Following are 20 T cell receptor beta chains from one sample sequenced in a study of T cell repertoires in cytomegalovirus infection. TCRdb reprocessed the reads via MiXCR and lists one record per CDR3 protein. Found here are under 600,000 distinct CDR3 sequences, 16% of them singletons; the top ten hold roughly a quarter. The sequencing sample was made of CD8+ T cells from PBMCs. The receptors shown here come from a human donor in good health (CMV status not recorded). Some clones in this sample may be carry-over from other donors' samples.

This clonotype was counted at least ten times. The V call is TRBV6-1, the J call TRBJ1-5; D is possibly TRBD1 (5 bases). V was clipped by 1 base and J by 6 bases, with 10 bases between them. The germline gives CDR1 MNHNS, CDR2 SASEGT. CDR3 length: 14 amino acids. CDR3: CASSEGGRGQPQHF. The DNA of the CDR3 is TGTGCCAGCAGTGAAGGGGGGAGGGGTCAGCCCCAGCATTTT.

This clonotype was picked up many times. The chain combines TRBV28 with TRBJ2-1; TRBD2 matches 9 bases. CDR1 is MDHEN, CDR2 SYDVKM, per germline. This CDR3 has 14 amino acids. V was pared by 6 bases and J by 7 bases, with 7 bases of the junction left unmatched. The CDR3 DNA reads TGTGCCAGCAGCCTTAGCGGGAGAACGAATGAGCAGTTCTTC. It yields the protein CASSLSGRTNEQFF.

The genes are TRBV7-6 and TRBJ2-1, with TRBD2 identical over 8 bases. With 5 bases clipped from V and 5 bases from J, the junction kept 14 bases outside the gene matches. The CDR3 runs to 17 residues. CDR1 SGHVS and CDR2 FNYEAQ come from the germline V gene. The CDR3 DNA reads as TGTGCCAGCAGCCCCACCCATCGGGGGGGCCTTGACAATGAGCAGTTCTTC. This translates into CASSPTHRGGLDNEQFF.

The chain employs TRBV6-2 or TRBV6-3 and TRBJ1-5; no definite D call. This CDR3 has 13 amino acids. Germline V gene data show CDR1 as MNHEY and CDR2 as SVGEGT. V dropped 5 bases and J dropped 9 bases, with 14 bases sitting between them. CDR3 protein: CASSPPRNAPQHF. CDR3 bases: TGTGCCAGCAGTCCGCCCCGGAATGCGCCCCAGCATTTT.

The genes are TRBV11-2 and TRBJ2-7, with 7 nucleotides matching TRBD2. Unmatched junction bases numbered 15, after V lost 0 bases and J lost 7 bases. The CDR3 length is 17 residues. Germline CDR1 is SGHAT and CDR2 is FQNNGV. The CDR3 here is CASSLEAGDWLLGEQYF. As DNA, the CDR3 is TGTGCCAGCAGCTTAGAGGCGGGAGACTGGTTGTTAGGAGAGCAGTACTTC.

The rearrangement links TRBV4-2 to TRBJ2-1, with D tentatively TRBD1 or TRBD2 (6 bases each). The germline V and J ends were trimmed by 4 bases and 4 bases, with 17 bases remaining between them. Looked up from germline, CDR1 is LGHNA and CDR2 is YNFKEQ. The CDR3 covers 16 residues. The CDR3 nucleotides are TGTGCCAGCAGCCGAATCGAGGGGGGCGATTACAATGAGCAGTTCTTC. It translates to CASSRIEGGDYNEQFF.

The rearrangement joins TRBV28 to TRBJ2-1; D ambiguous. The V gene's germline CDR1 is MDHEN and CDR2 SYDVKM. The length of the CDR3 is 12 residues. Trimming shortened V by 3 bases and J by 10 bases, and 10 bases separated the two germline ends. For the CDR3, the DNA is TGTGCCAGCAGTTTCTCCGGACCGGAGCAGTTCTTC. Translation: CASSFSGPEQFF.

This clonotype appeared many times. V is TRBV27 and J is TRBJ1-2; perhaps TRBD1 as D (5 bases). This CDR3 region has 14 residues. The germline gives CDR1 MNHEY, CDR2 SMNVEV (reference sequence). Between the trimmed V and J ends, which lost 4 bases and 2 bases, there was a span of 11 bases. Here the CDR3 reads CASSSRGGNYGYTF. CDR3 sequence (DNA): TGTGCCAGCAGTTCCCGGGGCGGAAACTATGGCTACACCTTC.

This clonotype occurred a few times. The V call is TRBV30, the J call TRBJ2-1; the match to TRBD2 covers 9 bases. The CDR3 runs to 15 residues. Germline V CDR1 and CDR2: GTSNPN, SVGIG (reference sequence). The ends lost 2 bases at V and 5 bases at J; junction bases unmatched: 7. CDR3 DNA: TGTGCCTGGAGTCGGGGTAGCGGGAGCGACAATGAGCAGTTCTTC. Translated, it gives CAWSRGSGSDNEQFF.

This clonotype was observed a handful of times. The chain couples TRBV20-1 to TRBJ2-7, with TRBD2 identical over 10 bases. From germline, CDR1 is DFQATT and CDR2 SNEGSKA (reference sequence). The ends lost 0 bases at V and 0 bases at J; junction bases unmatched: 5. The CDR3 loop spans 16 amino acids. Written as DNA, the CDR3 is TGCAGTGCTAGAGATTTCCCTAGCGGGAGCTCCTACGAGCAGTACTTC. It is translated as CSARDFPSGSSYEQYF.

This clonotype appeared many times. The V and J genes are TRBV7-6 and TRBJ2-1; 8 bases line up with TRBD2. J lost 12 bases, V lost 0 bases, and 4 bases had no gene match. The CDR3 consists of 13 residues. Germline V gives CDR1 SGHVS, CDR2 FNYEAQ. CDR3 sequence (DNA): TGTGCCAGCAGCTTAGCTAGCGGGGAGGGGCAGTTCTTC. Its translation: CASSLASGEGQFF.

This clonotype was seen repeatedly, ten times or more. This chain joins TRBV7-6 and TRBJ2-3; 10 bases align to TRBD2. Trimming removed 2 bases from V and 8 bases from J; junction bases left unmatched: 16. The CDR3 totals 18 residues. Per germline, CDR1 SGHVS and CDR2 FNYEAQ. The DNA of the CDR3 is TGTGCCAGCAGCTTAAAGGCCCTAGCTAGCGGGAGATTGGGTACGCAGTATTTT. Translating gives CASSLKALASGRLGTQYF.

This clonotype has only a few counts. CDR3 nucleotides: TGCAGTGCTAAAAATGGGGGGGCCCACAATGAGCAGTTCTTC. Protein sequence: CSAKNGGAHNEQFF. The V gene is TRBV20-1, the J gene TRBJ2-1; a possible D gene is TRBD2 (7 bases). The CDR3 spans 14 residues. Trimming shortened V by 4 bases and J by 5 bases, and 15 bases separated the two germline ends. Germline CDR1 is DFQATT and CDR2 is SNEGSKA (reference sequence).

The V call is TRBV25-1, the J call TRBJ2-1, with 8 positions matching TRBD1. The trim removed 6 bases at V and 2 bases at J, leaving 3 bases unmatched. CDR1 is MGHDK, CDR2 SYGVNS, per germline. This CDR3 is 14 amino acids long. The DNA of the CDR3 is TGTGCCAGCAGGGACAGGGACGCCTACAATGAGCAGTTCTTC. Translated, it gives CASRDRDAYNEQFF.

The chain recombines TRBV30 with TRBJ2-7; the D gene could be TRBD1 or TRBD2 (5 bases each). This CDR3 comprises 11 residues. Germline V CDR1 and CDR2: GTSNPN, SVGIG (reference sequence). Between the trimmed V and J ends, which lost 1 base and 5 bases, there was a span of 6 bases. DNA of the CDR3: TGTGCCTGGAGTGCGGGGCACGAGCAGTACTTC. Translated, it gives CAWSAGHEQYF. Full variable domain (missing parts from reference TRBV30 and TRBJ2-7): SQTIHQWPATLVQPVGSPLSLECTVEGTSNPNLYWYRQAAGRGLQLLFYSVGIGQISSEVPQNLSASRPQDRQFILSSKKLLLSDSGFYLCAWSAGHEQYFGPGTRLTVT.

The rearrangement uses TRBV5-5 and TRBJ1-2, with 9 bases that match TRBD1. Germline values: CDR1 SGHKS, CDR2 YYEKEE (reference sequence). CDR3 length: 17 amino acids. Losses at the gene ends were 1 base for V and 7 bases for J; bases not matched to a gene: 14. DNA of the CDR3: TGTGCCAGCAGCTTGAGAAACTACCCGGGACAGGGAGGTGGCTACACCTTC. Protein sequence: CASSLRNYPGQGGGYTF.

The chain combines TRBV12-3 or TRBV12-4 with TRBJ2-7, with 9 bases fitting TRBD2. The CDR3 has 15 residues. After removal of 3 bases from V and 3 bases from J, the junction contained 6 bases not matched to a gene. CDR3 coding DNA: TGTGCCAGCAGTTTCGGCGGGGGGGTAGGCTACGAGCAGTACTTC. Translated, it gives CASSFGGGVGYEQYF.

The rearrangement uses TRBV4-1 and TRBJ1-5; no reliable D call. Trimming took off 2 bases at V and 5 bases at J, with 10 bases between the two ends. The CDR3 has 14 residues. Germline CDR1 reads MGHRA; CDR2 reads YSYEKL. CDR3 region: CASSQTGWDQPQHF. CDR3 DNA sequence: TGCGCCAGCAGCCAAACCGGGTGGGATCAGCCCCAGCATTTT.

The chain links TRBV9 to TRBJ2-1; 7 bases agree with TRBD2. CDR1 and CDR2 from the germline V gene are SGDLS and YYNGEE. This CDR3 has 15 amino acids. Trimming at V came to 2 bases and at J to 0 bases, leaving 2 bases not matched to a gene. CDR3 protein: CASSVGGDSYNEQFF. The CDR3 nucleotides read TGTGCCAGCAGCGTGGGGGGGGACTCCTACAATGAGCAGTTCTTC.

V usage is TRBV29-1 and J usage is TRBJ1-1; D gene unclear. This CDR3 contains 12 residues. V lost 5 bases and J lost 5, with 12 bases in between. Germline V gene lookup returns CDR1 SQVTM and CDR2 ANQGSEA. The CDR3 DNA sequence: TGCAGCGTTTTATCGACCAGGACTGAAGCTTTCTTT. Translation: CSVLSTRTEAFF.